These T cell receptor beta chains were read from a single sample in a study of shared clonotypes between healthy human individuals. Generated by immunoSEQ multiplex PCR, the TCRdb table keeps only in-frame clones and is missing some. The table has roughly 2.1 million clones, 85% to 95% seen once. What was sequenced was naive CD8+ T cells from PBMCs. These TCRs come from a man between 18 and 29 years old in good health. Some clones in this sample may be carry-over from other donors' samples. The CDR3 runs from the conserved cysteine through the conserved F or W. The order of the fields is V gene, J gene, CDR3 protein.

TRBV28	TRBJ1-1	CASSSLMSTEAFF
TRBV9	TRBJ2-7	CASSAGLRTSGYEQYF
TRBV4-3	TRBJ2-1	CASSQVVVYGSSYNEQFF
TRBV15	TRBJ2-3	CATSRDASGRSPYF
TRBV6-1	TRBJ2-7	CASTGGMGYYEQYF
TRBV27	TRBJ2-7	CASSYGTLRTYEQYF
TRBV10-3	TRBJ2-1	CAISEVGRGDEQFF
TRBV28	TRBJ2-7	CASSFGGPNEQYF
TRBV19	TRBJ2-7	CASSTGTGAYEQYF
TRBV6-1	TRBJ2-1	CAIPDRRYNEQFF
TRBV19	TRBJ2-3	CASSTELPDTQYF
TRBV29-1	TRBJ2-7	CSVMTYSSYEQYF
TRBV28	TRBJ1-2	CASSSKGQGYVDYGYTF
TRBV7-2	TRBJ2-7	CASSTWDSFKDEQYF
TRBV9	TRBJ2-7	CASSGDGGNYEQYF
TRBV6-5	TRBJ1-1	CASSYATDLNTEAFF
TRBV6-6	TRBJ2-3	CASSWVEDTQYF
TRBV15	TRBJ2-7	CATSRVRDTFTYEQYF
TRBV30	TRBJ2-7	CAWSVSYEQYF
TRBV6-1	TRBJ2-1	CASRGLTSYNEQFF
TRBV27	TRBJ1-4	CASSLQGTEKLFF
TRBV28	TRBJ1-2	CASTGDNYGYTF
TRBV5-1	TRBJ2-7	CASPETLAPHKPYEQYF
TRBV7-9	TRBJ1-2	CASSSLILDRDGYTF
TRBV6-5	TRBJ2-7	CASSYSWYYEQYF
TRBV9	TRBJ1-1	CASSPEGGRNTEAFF
TRBV7-9	TRBJ2-7	CASSSGDRDYEQYF
TRBV28	TRBJ1-1	CASSFGRGSTEAFF
TRBV4-3	TRBJ1-3	CASSQGWGVEGNTIYF
TRBV6-5	TRBJ1-3	CASSYTGSGSGNTIYF
TRBV15	TRBJ1-1	CATSGANTEAFF
TRBV6-6	TRBJ1-5	CASSYSMVPQHF
TRBV9	TRBJ2-5	CASSTGGETQYF
TRBV7-9	TRBJ1-5	CASSLDSERNQPQHF
TRBV9	TRBJ1-1	CASSVGAGSNTEAFF
TRBV9	TRBJ1-5	CASSASQGGNQPQHF
TRBV7-9	TRBJ2-3	CASSLGVLAGGEDTQYF
TRBV10-3	NA	CAISEVLRGSDSSYEQYF
TRBV4-1	TRBJ1-1	CASSQGKGTEAFF
TRBV4-1	TRBJ2-1	CASSQGTSGRAYNEQFF
TRBV7-6	TRBJ2-1	CASSLGWPGSSYNEQFF
TRBV5-1	TRBJ1-6	CASSLDSSRGSPLHF
TRBV28	TRBJ2-7	CASTGRGFLLLEQYF
TRBV4-1	TRBJ2-7	CASSQGPSYEQYF
TRBV27	TRBJ2-2	CASSPPSGANTGELFF
TRBV27	TRBJ2-7	CASSLLSSGSTYEQYF
TRBV7-9	TRBJ2-1	CASSRTPGQGYNEQFF
TRBV29-1	TRBJ2-2	CSVFDWDGELFF
TRBV7-3	TRBJ2-2	CASSYDPLGELFF
TRBV6-6	TRBJ1-1	CASSLRGPEAFF
TRBV6-1	TRBJ1-3	CASSAGLSGNTIYF
TRBV5-1	TRBJ2-2	CASSLGVGGELFF